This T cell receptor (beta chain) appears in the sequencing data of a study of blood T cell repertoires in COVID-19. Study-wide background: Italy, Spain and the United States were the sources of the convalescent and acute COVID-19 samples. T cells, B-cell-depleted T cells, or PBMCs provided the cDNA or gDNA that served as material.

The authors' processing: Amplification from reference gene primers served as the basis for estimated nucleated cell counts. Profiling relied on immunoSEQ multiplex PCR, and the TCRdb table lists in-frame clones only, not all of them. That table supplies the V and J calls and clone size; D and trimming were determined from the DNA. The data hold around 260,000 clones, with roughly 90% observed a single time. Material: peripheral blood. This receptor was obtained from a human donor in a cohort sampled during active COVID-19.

The CDR3 reads CASSASDRGWSPLHF. In DNA form, the CDR3 reads TGTGCCAGCAGCGCCTCGGACAGGGGCTGGTCACCCCTCCACTTT. The chain has TRBV9 and TRBJ1-6, with 9 nucleotides matching TRBD1. Trimming at V came to 3 bases and at J to 10 bases, leaving 8 bases not matched to a gene. The CDR3 loop spans 15 amino acids. Germline assignment: CDR1 SGDLS and CDR2 YYNGEE.